These 10 T cell receptor beta chains originate from one sample sequenced in a study of human T cells and chemical hapten exposure. The time point was: patch test 1, 2 weeks after DPC sensitization. Specified treatment: therapeutic diphenylcyclopropenone sensitization with weekly scalp DPC. TCRdb analysed the RACE reads with MiXCR anew, one entry per CDR3 protein. The sample lists about 120,000 distinct CDR3 sequences; approximately 13% were seen once. This specimen was whole blood, taken in connection with sensitization to the hapten diphenylcyclopropenone (DPC). The receptor source for this set is a man between 18 and 29 years old with alopecia areata. Some clones in this sample may be carry-over from other donors' samples.

This clonotype was picked up a small number of times. The chain employs TRBV11-3 and TRBJ2-1, with 8 bases matching TRBD1. V shed 4 bases, J shed 0 bases, and the junction held 5 bases outside the gene matches. The CDR3 totals 16 residues. In germline, CDR1 is SGHNT, CDR2 YENEEA. In DNA form, the CDR3 reads TGTGCCAGCAGCTCCCGGGACAGGATCTCCTACAATGAGCAGTTCTTC. This gives the protein CASSSRDRISYNEQFF.

In its sample, this clonotype was seen a few times. The J gene is TRBJ1-1, the V gene TRBV24-1; TRBD1 might be the D (5 bases). CDR1 and CDR2 from the germline V gene are KGHDR and SFDVKD. V dropped 9 bases and J dropped 1 base, with 11 bases sitting between them. There are 13 residues in the CDR3. The CDR3 DNA sequence: TGTGCCACCCGTGGGGCAGGGAACACTGAAGCTTTCTTT. This translates into CATRGAGNTEAFF.

The rearrangement joins TRBV12-3 or TRBV12-4 to TRBJ1-5; possibly TRBD1 for D (5 bases). Trimming removed 7 bases from V and 4 bases from J, with 17 bases in between. CDR3 length equals 15 residues. CDR3 residues: CASTPAGNRNQPQHF. The CDR3 DNA follows: TGTGCCAGCACGCCCGCAGGGAACAGAAATCAGCCCCAGCATTTT.

The chain employs TRBV7-2 and TRBJ1-5; 9 bases fit TRBD1. V lost 5 bases to trimming and J lost 5 bases; unmatched junction nucleotides: 10. In germline, CDR1 is SGHTA, CDR2 FQGNSA. The CDR3 totals 16 residues. CDR3 loop: CASSQTGGRKDQPQHF. The CDR3 coding sequence is TGTGCCAGCAGCCAAACAGGGGGCCGGAAGGATCAGCCCCAGCATTTT.

This clonotype appeared a few times. The CDR3 region has the DNA TGCAGTGCTAGCACTCTTGACAGGGGGAACACTGAAGCTTTCTTT. Translated, it gives CSASTLDRGNTEAFF. The V and J genes are TRBV20-1 and TRBJ1-1; 8 bases agree with TRBD1. In germline, CDR1 is DFQATT, CDR2 SNEGSKA (reference sequence). Germline trimming cut 3 bases from V and 1 base from J; bases unmatched to any gene: 7. This CDR3 has 15 amino acids.

V usage is TRBV5-6 and J usage is TRBJ2-3; D gene unclear. CDR1 SGHDT and CDR2 YYEEEE come from the germline V gene. Between the trimmed V and J ends, which lost 0 bases and 3 bases, there was a span of 11 bases. The CDR3 extends over 15 amino acids. DNA for the CDR3: TGTGCCAGCAGCTTGGTTGTGGTTCGTACAGATACGCAGTATTTT. It codes for CASSLVVVRTDTQYF.

The J gene is TRBJ2-6, the V gene TRBV3-1; D is unclear. Germline CDR1 reads LGHDT; CDR2 reads YNNKEL (reference sequence). There are 17 residues in the CDR3. V was clipped by 3 bases and J by 1 base, with 13 bases between them. CDR3 sequence reads: CASSQYLYPSGANVLTF. CDR3 coding DNA: TGTGCCAGCAGCCAGTACCTCTACCCGTCTGGGGCCAACGTCCTGACTTTC.

This clonotype was picked up a small number of times. This sequence joins TRBV3-1 and TRBJ2-4, with D perhaps assigned TRBD1 or TRBD2 (5 bases each). Trimming stripped 0 bases from V and 3 bases from J, with 9 bases between. The germline CDR1 and CDR2 sequences are LGHDT and YNNKEL (reference sequence). CDR3 length equals 15 residues. Written as DNA, the CDR3 is TGTGCCAGCAGCCAAGAGGGGGACCGCAAAAACATTCAGTACTTC. Translation: CASSQEGDRKNIQYF.

This clonotype appeared a few times. J is TRBJ2-1 and V is TRBV12-3 or TRBV12-4; 7 bases agree with TRBD1. CDR3 length: 14 amino acids. V shed 6 bases, J shed 4 bases, and the junction held 6 bases outside the gene matches. The CDR3 sequence is CASSSDRAYNEQFF. CDR3 DNA: TGTGCCAGCAGCTCCGACAGGGCTTACAATGAGCAGTTCTTC.

The V and J genes are TRBV5-6 and TRBJ1-4, with D hard to call. V dropped 0 bases and J dropped 8 bases, with 17 bases sitting between them. Germline loops: CDR1 SGHDT, CDR2 YYEEEE. The CDR3 is 16 residues long. The CDR3 region is CASSLDRTNLREKLFF. The DNA for the CDR3 is TGTGCCAGCAGCTTGGACCGGACCAATCTTCGGGAAAAACTGTTTTTT.